This entry lists 7 T cell receptor beta chains sequenced from one sample in a study of T cell changes during pregnancy in multiple sclerosis. TCRdb's table, derived via immunoSEQ multiplex PCR, lists solely in-frame clones and lacks some. The data contain 75,000 to 100,000 clones, 92% of them singletons. This sample comprised peripheral blood, obtained after pregnancy. The receptors originated from a female donor in good health, enrolled as a control in a pregnancy study.

This clone has at least ten counts. The chain is built from TRBV28 and TRBJ1-2; 8 bases line up with TRBD1. From germline, CDR1 is MDHEN and CDR2 SYDVKM. The CDR3 is 13 residues long. The J segment lost 2 bases and the V segment lost 6 bases, leaving 2 bases of the junction unmatched. The CDR3 region is CASSRQGNYGYTF. The CDR3 nucleotides are TGTGCCAGCAGCCGACAGGGGAACTATGGCTACACCTTC.

The chain is built from TRBV12-5 and TRBJ1-1; D is possibly TRBD1 (5 bases). Trimming cost V 7 bases and J 2 bases, with 14 bases left between them. CDR1 is LGHNT, CDR2 FRNRAP, per germline. CDR3 length equals 14 residues. The CDR3 bases are TGTGCTAGTGACTTGGGACTGATCAACACTGAAGCTTTCTTT. Translation gives CASDLGLINTEAFF.

V is TRBV7-2 and J is TRBJ2-1; possible D gene TRBD2, 6 bases. There are 16 residues in the CDR3. CDR1 is SGHTA and CDR2 is FQGNSA in the germline V gene. The ends were cut back, 2 bases at V and 7 bases at J, with 18 bases in the middle. The CDR3 protein is CASSLYRALAPNEQFF. CDR3 nucleotide sequence: TGTGCCAGCAGCTTATACCGGGCGCTAGCGCCTAATGAGCAGTTCTTC.

This clone has only one observation. The V and J genes are TRBV12-5 and TRBJ2-4; TRBD1 is a possible D gene (6 bases). Between the trimmed V and J ends, which lost 6 bases and 8 bases, there was a span of 17 bases. This CDR3 is built from 14 residues. Per the germline V gene, CDR1 is LGHNT and CDR2 is FRNRAP. CDR3 coding DNA: TGTGCTAGTGGGACCGGGACAACTGGCGACATTCAGTACTTC. Its protein product is CASGTGTTGDIQYF.

The rearrangement joins TRBV25-1 to TRBJ2-1; tentatively, D is TRBD1 (5 bases). Germline CDR1 MGHDK, CDR2 SYGVNS. The CDR3 loop spans 12 amino acids. V lost 2 bases, J lost 12 bases, and 11 bases lay in between. The CDR3 region has the DNA TGTGCCAGCAGTGAACAGGGTACATTGCAGTTCTTC. It encodes CASSEQGTLQFF.

This chain's CDR3 is CASSWGTGSYNEQFF. The DNA for the CDR3 is TGTGCCAGCAGCTGGGGCACGGGCTCCTACAATGAGCAGTTCTTC. The rearrangement links TRBV5-6 to TRBJ2-1, with D possibly being TRBD1 (5 bases). This CDR3 spans 15 amino acids. The V end lost 3 bases, the J end lost 0 bases, and 10 bases lay between the germline ends. CDR1 is SGHDT and CDR2 is YYEEEE in the germline V gene. Using reference TRBV5-6 and TRBJ2-1 for the parts outside the CDR3, the full variable domain is DAGVTQSPTHLIKTRGQQVTLRCSPKSGHDTVSWYQQALGQGPQFIFQYYEEEERQRGNFPDRFSGHQFPNYSSELNVNALLLGDSALYLCASSWGTGSYNEQFFGPGTRLTVL.

The chain employs TRBV4-1 and TRBJ2-3; D perhaps matches TRBD1 (6 bases). V dropped 0 bases and J dropped 1 base, with 14 bases sitting between them. The CDR3 sequence is 17 residues long. Looked up from germline, CDR1 is MGHRA and CDR2 is YSYEKL. CDR3: CASSQDWGLGGTDTQYF. CDR3 in DNA: TGCGCCAGCAGCCAAGATTGGGGGCTTGGAGGCACAGATACGCAGTATTTT.